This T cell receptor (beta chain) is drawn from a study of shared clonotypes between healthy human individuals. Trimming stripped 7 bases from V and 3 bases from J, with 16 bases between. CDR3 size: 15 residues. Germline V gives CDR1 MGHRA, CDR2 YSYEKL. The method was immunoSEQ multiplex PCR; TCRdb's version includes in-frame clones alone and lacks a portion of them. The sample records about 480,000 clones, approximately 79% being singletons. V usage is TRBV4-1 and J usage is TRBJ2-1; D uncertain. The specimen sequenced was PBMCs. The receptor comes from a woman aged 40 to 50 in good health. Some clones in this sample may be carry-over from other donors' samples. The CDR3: CASKVGRAGYNEQFF. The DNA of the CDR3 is TGCGCCAGCAAAGTGGGTAGGGCCGGCTACAATGAGCAGTTCTTC.